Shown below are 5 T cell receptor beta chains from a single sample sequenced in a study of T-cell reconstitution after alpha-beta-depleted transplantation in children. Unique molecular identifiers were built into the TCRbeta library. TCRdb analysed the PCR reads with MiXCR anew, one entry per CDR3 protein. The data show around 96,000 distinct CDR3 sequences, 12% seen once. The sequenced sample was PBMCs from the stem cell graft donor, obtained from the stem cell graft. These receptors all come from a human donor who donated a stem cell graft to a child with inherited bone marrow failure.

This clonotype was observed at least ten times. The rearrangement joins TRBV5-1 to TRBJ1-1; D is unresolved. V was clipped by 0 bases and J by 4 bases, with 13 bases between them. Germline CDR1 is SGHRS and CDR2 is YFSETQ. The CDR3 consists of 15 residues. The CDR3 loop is CASSLEGPSSTEAFF. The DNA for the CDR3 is TGCGCCAGCAGCTTGGAGGGCCCCTCAAGCACTGAAGCTTTCTTT. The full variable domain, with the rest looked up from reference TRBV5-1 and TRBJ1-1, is KAGVTQTPRYLIKTRGQQVTLSCSPISGHRSVSWYQQTPGQGLQFLFEYFSETQRNKGNFPGRFSGRQFSNSRSEMNVSTLELGDSALYLCASSLEGPSSTEAFFGQGTRLTVV.

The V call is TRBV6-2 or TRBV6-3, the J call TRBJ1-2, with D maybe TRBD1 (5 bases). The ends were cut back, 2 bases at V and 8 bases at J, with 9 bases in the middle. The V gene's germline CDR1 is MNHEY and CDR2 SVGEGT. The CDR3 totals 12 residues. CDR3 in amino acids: CASSYEGIGYTF. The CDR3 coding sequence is TGTGCCAGCAGTTACGAGGGGATCGGCTACACCTTC.

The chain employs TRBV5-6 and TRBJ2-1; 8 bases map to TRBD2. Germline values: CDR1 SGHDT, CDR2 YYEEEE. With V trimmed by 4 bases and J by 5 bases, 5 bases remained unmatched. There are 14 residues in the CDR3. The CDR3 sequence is CASSRAAGDNEQFF. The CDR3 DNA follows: TGTGCCAGCAGCCGGGCAGCGGGAGACAATGAGCAGTTCTTC. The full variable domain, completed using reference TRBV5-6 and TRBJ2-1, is DAGVTQSPTHLIKTRGQQVTLRCSPKSGHDTVSWYQQALGQGPQFIFQYYEEEERQRGNFPDRFSGHQFPNYSSELNVNALLLGDSALYLCASSRAAGDNEQFFGPGTRLTVL.

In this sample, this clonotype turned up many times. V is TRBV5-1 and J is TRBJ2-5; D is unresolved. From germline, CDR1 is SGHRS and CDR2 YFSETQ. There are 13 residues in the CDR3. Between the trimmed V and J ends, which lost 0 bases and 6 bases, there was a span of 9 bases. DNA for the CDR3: TGCGCCAGCAGCTTGGAGTATTCAAAGACCCAGTACTTC. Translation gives CASSLEYSKTQYF.

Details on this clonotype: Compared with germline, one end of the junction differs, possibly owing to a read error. CDR3 sequence reads: CASSPPIALAKNFQYF. The CDR3, as DNA: TGTGCCAGCTCACCGCCGATTGCTTTAGCCAAAAACTTTCAGTACTTC. The chain couples TRBV18 to TRBJ2-4; D not resolved. In germline, CDR1 is KGHSH, CDR2 LQKENI. This CDR3 is 16 amino acids long.